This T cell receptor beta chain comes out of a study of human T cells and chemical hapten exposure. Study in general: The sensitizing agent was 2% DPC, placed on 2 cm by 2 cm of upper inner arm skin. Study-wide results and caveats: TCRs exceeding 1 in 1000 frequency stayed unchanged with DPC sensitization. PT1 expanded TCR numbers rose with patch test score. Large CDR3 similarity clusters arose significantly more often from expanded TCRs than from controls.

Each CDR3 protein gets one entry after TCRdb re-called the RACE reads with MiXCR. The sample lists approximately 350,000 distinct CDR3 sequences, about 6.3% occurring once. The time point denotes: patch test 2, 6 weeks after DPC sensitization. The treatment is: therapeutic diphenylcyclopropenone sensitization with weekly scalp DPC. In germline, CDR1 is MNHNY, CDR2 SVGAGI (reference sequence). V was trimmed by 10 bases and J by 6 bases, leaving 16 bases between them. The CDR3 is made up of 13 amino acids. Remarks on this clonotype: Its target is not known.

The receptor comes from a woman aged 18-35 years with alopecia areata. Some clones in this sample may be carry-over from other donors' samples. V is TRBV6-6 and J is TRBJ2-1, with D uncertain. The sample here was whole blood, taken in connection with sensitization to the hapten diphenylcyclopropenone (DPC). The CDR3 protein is CATRSGSSNEQFF. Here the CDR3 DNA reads TGTGCCACCCGCAGTGGGTCGAGCAATGAGCAGTTCTTC.